The 9 T cell receptor beta chains below come from one sample, sequenced in a study of T cell responses to AZD1222 COVID-19 vaccine. The repertoire was sequenced with immunoSEQ multiplex PCR; TCRdb's copy has only in-frame clones and lacks some. The sample holds over 150,000 clones, around nine tenths seen once. The input for sequencing was peripheral blood, taken on day 0 of AZD1222 vaccination. The receptors here all came from an adult in good health.

V and J are TRBV11-1 and TRBJ1-1; 8 bases fit TRBD1. Looked up from germline, CDR1 is SGHAT and CDR2 is FQDESV (reference sequence). The junction had 7 bases not matched to a gene; V was cut back by 5 bases and J by 5 bases. The CDR3 loop spans 14 amino acids. The CDR3 region is CASSTWTGRTEAFF. The CDR3 DNA reads as TGTGCCAGCAGCACCTGGACAGGGAGGACTGAAGCTTTCTTT.

CDR3 amino acids: CASSQLGDRNTEAFF. The CDR3 bases are TGTGCCAGCAGCCAACTAGGGGACCGGAACACTGAAGCTTTCTTT. This sequence joins TRBV7-2 and TRBJ1-1, with D possibly TRBD1 on 5 matching bases. From germline, CDR1 is SGHTA and CDR2 FQGNSA. The CDR3 totals 15 residues. V gave up 5 bases and J gave up 1 base, with 14 bases separating them. Full variable domain (rest looked up from reference TRBV7-2 and TRBJ1-1): GAGVSQSPSNKVTEKGKDVELRCDPISGHTALYWYRQSLGQGLEFLIYFQGNSAPDKSGLPSDRFSAERTGGSVSTLTIQRTQQEDSAVYLCASSQLGDRNTEAFFGQGTRLTVV.

J is TRBJ1-4 and V is TRBV28, with D perhaps TRBD1 (6 bases). CDR3 size: 15 residues. V was trimmed by 3 bases and J by 8 bases, leaving 16 bases between them. Germline V gene sequence: CDR1 MDHEN, CDR2 SYDVKM. CDR3 sequence (DNA): TGTGCCAGCAGTTTGCGAAGGGGGTCCAAGGAAAAACTGTTTTTT. Its protein is CASSLRRGSKEKLFF.

This clone is a singleton in its sample. The chain combines TRBV7-2 with TRBJ2-2; maybe TRBD2 (6 bases). The CDR3 length is 15 residues. Germline V gives CDR1 SGHTA, CDR2 FQGNSA. The ends were cut back, 5 bases at V and 0 bases at J, with 10 bases in the middle. CDR3 sequence: CASSPGLSNTGELFF. CDR3 DNA sequence: TGTGCCAGCAGCCCGGGACTTTCGAACACCGGGGAGCTGTTTTTT.

This sequence joins TRBV27 and TRBJ2-2; D is unresolved. Per germline, CDR1 MNHEY and CDR2 SMNVEV (reference sequence). The V end lost 6 bases, the J end lost 5 bases, and 7 bases lay between the germline ends. The CDR3 runs to 12 residues. The CDR3 protein is CASRLETGELFF. DNA of the CDR3: TGTGCCAGCAGGTTAGAGACCGGGGAGCTGTTTTTT.

J is TRBJ2-7 and V is TRBV7-2; TRBD2 is a possible D gene (5 bases). CDR3 length equals 18 residues. Germline CDR1 is SGHTA and CDR2 is FQGNSA. Trimming left V 1 base short and J 2 bases short, with 21 bases between. This CDR3 is CASSLDYWLARSTYEQYF. The CDR3 DNA sequence: TGTGCCAGCAGCTTAGACTACTGGCTAGCCCGGTCTACCTACGAGCAGTACTTC. Using reference TRBV7-2 and TRBJ2-7 for the parts outside the CDR3, the full variable domain is GAGVSQSPSNKVTEKGKDVELRCDPISGHTALYWYRQSLGQGLEFLIYFQGNSAPDKSGLPSDRFSAERTGGSVSTLTIQRTQQEDSAVYLCASSLDYWLARSTYEQYFGPGTRLTVT.

This chain joins TRBV20-1 and TRBJ2-7; TRBD2 matches at 11 bases. CDR3 size: 13 residues. The J segment lost 4 bases and the V segment lost 3 bases, leaving 2 bases of the junction unmatched. The germline V gene has CDR1 DFQATT and CDR2 SNEGSKA (reference sequence). For the CDR3, the DNA is TGCAGTGCTAGTAGACTAGCGGGATACGAGCAGTACTTC. Residues: CSASRLAGYEQYF.

The V and J genes are TRBV7-6 and TRBJ2-3; D is undetermined. Germline V gene lookup returns CDR1 SGHVS and CDR2 FNYEAQ. V lost 5 bases, J lost 2 bases, and 8 bases lay in between. CDR3 size: 13 residues. DNA of the CDR3: TGTGCCAGCAGCCGGGCGCCCACAGATACGCAGTATTTT. It specifies CASSRAPTDTQYF.

The chain has TRBV6-5 and TRBJ2-2; the D gene is possibly TRBD2 (5 bases). Per the germline V gene, CDR1 is MNHEY and CDR2 is SVGAGI. Between the trimmed V and J ends, which lost 6 bases and 7 bases, there was a span of 12 bases. This CDR3 comprises 13 residues. CDR3 sequence reads: CASSPRGIGELFF. The CDR3 DNA reads as TGTGCCAGCAGCCCCCGGGGAATCGGGGAGCTGTTTTTT.